These 16 T cell receptor beta chains were all obtained from the same sample, sequenced in a study of shared clonotypes between healthy human individuals. Assay used: immunoSEQ multiplex PCR; TCRdb lists only in-frame clones, some missing. The table includes millions of clones, approximately 92% detected once. The sequenced sample was naive CD4+ T cells sorted from blood. Regarding subset: CD45RA+ positively selected. The receptors here all came from a man between 18 and 35 years old in good health.

J is TRBJ2-7 and V is TRBV19; D perhaps matches TRBD1 (6 bases). The germline gives CDR1 LNHDA, CDR2 SQIVND (reference sequence). Trimming cost V 8 bases and J 7 bases, with 24 bases left between them. The CDR3 is made up of 15 amino acids. The CDR3 is CASSPELRGTNEQYF. In DNA, the CDR3 is TGTGCCAGTTCGCCCGAGCTCAGGGGAACAAATGAGCAGTACTTC.

This chain uses TRBV5-4 with TRBJ2-2, with D possibly TRBD2 on 6 matching bases. The germline gives CDR1 SGHNT, CDR2 YYREEE (reference sequence). Trimming cost V 6 bases and J 3 bases, with 9 bases left between them. The CDR3 has 13 residues. The CDR3 DNA reads TGTGCCAGCAACGAGCGGGACACCGGGGAGCTGTTTTTT. It encodes CASNERDTGELFF.

As to this clone: This specimen includes other DNA sequences encoding the same CDR3. This chain joins TRBV15 and TRBJ2-2, with D possibly TRBD2 on 5 matching bases. The CDR3 consists of 14 residues. In germline, CDR1 is LNHNV, CDR2 YYDKDF (reference sequence). Trimming pared 2 bases from V and 6 bases from J, leaving 10 bases between. In nucleotides, the CDR3 is TGTGCCACCAGCAGACCCGGGATTCCCGGGGAGCTGTTTTTT. Residues: CATSRPGIPGELFF.

The V gene is TRBV5-5, the J gene TRBJ1-2; possibly TRBD1 for D (5 bases). Germline CDR1 SGHKS, CDR2 YYEKEE (reference sequence). The CDR3 extends over 13 amino acids. V gave up 4 bases and J gave up 4 bases, with 11 bases separating them. The CDR3 sequence: CASSMAGFYGYTF. DNA of the CDR3: TGTGCCAGCAGCATGGCAGGGTTCTATGGCTACACCTTC.

This chain uses TRBV18 with TRBJ2-1; 7 positions agree with TRBD1. This CDR3 spans 15 amino acids. Germline CDR1 reads KGHSH; CDR2 reads LQKENI. With V trimmed by 1 base and J by 7 bases, 7 bases remained unmatched. This chain's CDR3 is CASSPLQGWGNEQFF. The CDR3 nucleotides are TGTGCCAGCTCACCACTACAGGGGTGGGGGAATGAGCAGTTCTTC. Supplemented by reference TRBV18 and TRBJ2-1, the full variable domain reads NAGVMQNPRHLVRRRGQEARLRCSPMKGHSHVYWYRQLPEEGLKFMVYLQKENIIDESGMPKERFSAEFPKEGPSILRIQQVVRGDSAAYFCASSPLQGWGNEQFFGPGTRLTVL.

To note about this clone: Within the sample, other DNA sequences also encode this same CDR3. This sequence joins TRBV7-2 and TRBJ2-1, with D unclear. Trimming removed 3 bases from V and 5 bases from J, with 11 bases in between. Germline V gene sequence: CDR1 SGHTA, CDR2 FQGNSA. The CDR3 is 14 amino acids. The CDR3 loop reads CASSLAGVNNEQFF. In nucleotides, the CDR3 is TGTGCCAGCAGCTTGGCTGGGGTGAACAATGAGCAGTTCTTC. Together with reference TRBV7-2 and TRBJ2-1, the CDR3 gives the full variable domain: GAGVSQSPSNKVTEKGKDVELRCDPISGHTALYWYRQSLGQGLEFLIYFQGNSAPDKSGLPSDRFSAERTGGSVSTLTIQRTQQEDSAVYLCASSLAGVNNEQFFGPGTRLTVL.

The chain employs TRBV5-4 and TRBJ1-2, with 7 bases identical to TRBD1. The V gene end was trimmed by 9 bases and the J gene end by 4 bases; junction bases not matched to a gene: 6. The CDR3 contains 12 residues. Germline lookup yields CDR1 SGHNT and CDR2 YYREEE (reference sequence). The chain's CDR3 is CATVDRRYGYTF. The CDR3 DNA reads TGTGCCACCGTGGACAGGCGCTATGGCTACACCTTC.

The chain employs TRBV10-1 and TRBJ1-1; 7 nucleotides align to TRBD1. V lost 10 bases, J lost 1 base, and 21 bases stayed unmatched. CDR3 length: 18 amino acids. The germline V gene has CDR1 WNHNN and CDR2 SYGVQD (reference sequence). CDR3 sequence reads: CAILSHLPGRGTNTEAFF. The CDR3 coding sequence is TGCGCCATACTATCTCACCTACCGGGCAGGGGGACGAACACTGAAGCTTTCTTT.

The J gene is TRBJ1-2, the V gene TRBV30, with unresolved D. V was trimmed by 4 bases and J by 8 bases, leaving 17 bases between them. Germline V gene data show CDR1 as GTSNPN and CDR2 as SVGIG (reference sequence). The CDR3 covers 13 residues. The CDR3 reads CAWTPQVAEGYTF. CDR3 sequence (DNA): TGTGCCTGGACCCCGCAAGTGGCGGAGGGCTACACCTTC.

A remark on this clone: At one end the junction does not follow the germline gene, possibly because of a read error. The chain joins TRBV7-7 to TRBJ1-2; D ambiguous. CDR3 size: 13 residues. Germline CDR1 SSHAT, CDR2 FNYEAQ (reference sequence). CDR3 DNA sequence: TGTGCTAGCAGCTTTCGGGCAGGCTATGGCTACACCTTC. Its protein is CASSFRAGYGYTF.

The chain employs TRBV25-1 and TRBJ2-1; D gene ambiguous. CDR3 length equals 10 residues. V lost 5 bases and J lost 7, with 3 bases in between. The germline CDR1 and CDR2 sequences are MGHDK and SYGVNS. In DNA form, the CDR3 reads TGTGCCAGCAGTCGGAATGAGCAGTTCTTC. Protein: CASSRNEQFF.

The rearrangement uses TRBV2 and TRBJ2-6; 9 bases align to TRBD1. V lost 5 bases and J lost 0; bases outside the gene matches: 17. The CDR3 loop spans 21 amino acids. Germline CDR1 SNHLY, CDR2 FYNNEI. CDR3 DNA: TGTGCCAGCAGTCTCCTAAGCCCCACAGGGGGCGCCTTCTCTGGGGCCAACGTCCTGACTTTC. Its translation: CASSLLSPTGGAFSGANVLTF. The variable domain in full, completed from reference TRBV2 and TRBJ2-6, reads EPEVTQTPSHQVTQMGQEVILRCVPISNHLYFYWYRQILGQKVEFLVSFYNNEISEKSEIFDDQFSVERPDGSNFTLKIRSTKLEDSAMYFCASSLLSPTGGAFSGANVLTFGAGSRLTVL.

The chain joins TRBV28 to TRBJ1-4; D is perhaps TRBD1 (5 bases). V was trimmed by 6 bases and J by 10 bases, leaving 18 bases between them. Germline assignment: CDR1 MDHEN and CDR2 SYDVKM. This CDR3 is 14 amino acids long. In DNA, the CDR3 is TGTGCCAGCAGCCTTCGGGGTGGCGGGGGAAAACTGTTTTTT. This gives the protein CASSLRGGGGKLFF.

The rearrangement uses TRBV27 and TRBJ2-5, with 8 bases fitting TRBD1. Per germline, CDR1 MNHEY and CDR2 SMNVEV (reference sequence). Trimming cost V 3 bases and J 1 base; bases outside gene matches: 7. This CDR3 spans 16 amino acids. CDR3 sequence: CASSFQGRGLQETQYF. The CDR3 DNA reads as TGTGCCAGCAGTTTCCAGGGCAGGGGGCTCCAAGAGACCCAGTACTTC.

The genes are TRBV4-1 and TRBJ1-3; a possible D gene is TRBD1 (6 bases). This CDR3 comprises 14 residues. CDR1 MGHRA and CDR2 YSYEKL come from the germline V gene. V shed 5 bases and J shed 6 bases, with 14 bases lying between them. CDR3 sequence reads: CASSDRDTENTIYF. The DNA for the CDR3 is TGCGCCAGCAGCGATCGGGACACGGAAAACACCATATATTTT.

DNA of the CDR3: TGTGCCAGCAGCTTGGGGGGACAGGTGGACGGGGAGCTGTTTTTT. It specifies CASSLGGQVDGELFF. The chain is built from TRBV5-4 and TRBJ2-2; 8 bases agree with TRBD1. From germline, CDR1 is SGHNT and CDR2 YYREEE (reference sequence). The trim removed 0 bases at V and 7 bases at J, leaving 5 bases unmatched. There are 15 residues in the CDR3.